This TCR beta chain derives from a study of T cells after yellow fever vaccination. MiXCR, run by TCRdb on the 5' RACE reads, gives a single entry per CDR3 protein. The repertoire holds 450,000 to 650,000 distinct CDR3 sequences, with less than 15% as singletons. This clonotype was observed at least ten times. With 5 bases removed from V and 1 base from J, the gap between germline ends came to 14 bases. Germline lookup yields CDR1 SGHTA and CDR2 FQGNSA. This CDR3 comprises 15 residues. Specimen: PBMCs, collected on the day of the yellow fever booster vaccination. The chain carries TRBV7-2 and TRBJ1-2; D call uncertain. The receptor was derived from a man in his thirties or forties who received the YFV17D yellow fever vaccine. The DNA of the CDR3 is TGTGCCAGCAGCCTCTTTGGCGGGCTTAACTATGGCTACACCTTC. This codes for CASSLFGGLNYGYTF.